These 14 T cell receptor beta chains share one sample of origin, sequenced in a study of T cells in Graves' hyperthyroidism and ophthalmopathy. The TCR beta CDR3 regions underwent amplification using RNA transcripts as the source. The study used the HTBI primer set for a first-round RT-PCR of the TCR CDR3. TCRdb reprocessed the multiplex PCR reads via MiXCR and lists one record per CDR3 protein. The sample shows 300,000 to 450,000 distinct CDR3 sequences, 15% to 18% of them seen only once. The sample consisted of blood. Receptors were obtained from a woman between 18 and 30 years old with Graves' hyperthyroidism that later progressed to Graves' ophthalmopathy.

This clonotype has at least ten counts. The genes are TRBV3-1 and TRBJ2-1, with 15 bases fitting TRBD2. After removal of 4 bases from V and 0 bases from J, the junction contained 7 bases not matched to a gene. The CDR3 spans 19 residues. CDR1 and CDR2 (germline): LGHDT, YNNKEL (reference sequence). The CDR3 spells CASSPWTSGRGSSYNEQFF. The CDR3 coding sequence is TGTGCCAGCAGCCCTTGGACTAGCGGGAGGGGGAGCTCCTACAATGAGCAGTTCTTC.

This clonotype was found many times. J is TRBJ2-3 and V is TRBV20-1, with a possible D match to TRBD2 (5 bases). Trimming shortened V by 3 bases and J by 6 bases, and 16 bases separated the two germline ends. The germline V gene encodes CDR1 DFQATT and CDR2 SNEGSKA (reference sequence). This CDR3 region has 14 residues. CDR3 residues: CSASGPPRGDTQYF. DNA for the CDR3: TGCAGTGCTAGCGGCCCACCCCGGGGTGATACGCAGTATTTT.

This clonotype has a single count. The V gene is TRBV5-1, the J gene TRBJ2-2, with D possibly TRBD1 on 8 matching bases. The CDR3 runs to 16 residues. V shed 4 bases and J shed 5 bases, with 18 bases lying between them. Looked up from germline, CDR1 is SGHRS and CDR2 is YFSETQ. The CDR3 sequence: CASSRQDRGGTGELFF. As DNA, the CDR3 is TGCGCCAGCAGCCGACAAGACAGGGGAGGGACCGGGGAGCTGTTTTTT.

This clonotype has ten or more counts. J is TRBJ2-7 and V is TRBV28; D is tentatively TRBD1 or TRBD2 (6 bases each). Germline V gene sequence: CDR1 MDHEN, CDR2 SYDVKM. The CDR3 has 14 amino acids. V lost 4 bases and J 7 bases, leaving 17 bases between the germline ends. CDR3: CASSSSAGGGEQYF. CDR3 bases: TGTGCCAGCAGTTCTAGCGCTGGAGGGGGGGAGCAGTACTTC. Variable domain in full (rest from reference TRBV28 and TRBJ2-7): DVKVTQSSRYLVKRTGEKVFLECVQDMDHENMFWYRQDPGLGLRLIYFSYDVKMKEKGDIPEGYSVSREKKERFSLILESASTNQTSMYLCASSSSAGGGEQYFGPGTRLTVT.

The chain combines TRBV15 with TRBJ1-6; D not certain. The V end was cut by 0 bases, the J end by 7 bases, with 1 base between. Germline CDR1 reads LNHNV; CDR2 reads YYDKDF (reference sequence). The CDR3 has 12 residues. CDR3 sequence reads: CATSRENSPLHF. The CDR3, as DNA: TGTGCCACCAGCAGAGAAAATTCACCCCTCCACTTT.

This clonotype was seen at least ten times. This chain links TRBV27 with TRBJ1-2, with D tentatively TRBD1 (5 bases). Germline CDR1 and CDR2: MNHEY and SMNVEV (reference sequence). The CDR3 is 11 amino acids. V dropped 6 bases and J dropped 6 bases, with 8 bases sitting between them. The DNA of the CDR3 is TGTGCCAGCAGCAAAGGGGATGGCTACACCTTC. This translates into CASSKGDGYTF.

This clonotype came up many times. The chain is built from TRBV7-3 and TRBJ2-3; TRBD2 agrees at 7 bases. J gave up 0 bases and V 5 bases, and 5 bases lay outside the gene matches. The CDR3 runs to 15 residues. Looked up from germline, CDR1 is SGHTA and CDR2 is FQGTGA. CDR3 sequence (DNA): TGTGCCAGCAGCCCCATGGGGGGGAGCACAGATACGCAGTATTTT. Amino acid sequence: CASSPMGGSTDTQYF.

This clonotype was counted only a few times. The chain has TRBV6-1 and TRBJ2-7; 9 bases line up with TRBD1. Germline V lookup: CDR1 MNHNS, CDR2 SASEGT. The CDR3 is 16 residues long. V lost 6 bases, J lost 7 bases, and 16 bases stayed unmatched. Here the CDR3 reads CASRLDRGGDTREQYF. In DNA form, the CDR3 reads TGTGCCAGCAGGCTTGACAGGGGGGGAGATACGAGGGAGCAGTACTTC.

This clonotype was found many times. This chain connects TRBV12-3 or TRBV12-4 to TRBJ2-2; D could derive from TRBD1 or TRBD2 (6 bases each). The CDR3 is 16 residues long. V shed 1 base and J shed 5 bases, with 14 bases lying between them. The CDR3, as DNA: TGTGCCAGCAGTTTAGTCGGGGGCGTTGGAACCGGGGAGCTGTTTTTT. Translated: CASSLVGGVGTGELFF.

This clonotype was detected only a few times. The CDR3 loop reads CAWSVGGGSGNTIYF. CDR3 coding DNA: TGTGCCTGGAGTGTAGGCGGAGGCTCTGGAAACACCATATATTTT. This sequence joins TRBV30 and TRBJ1-3; D remains unclear. Germline V gene lookup returns CDR1 GTSNPN and CDR2 SVGIG (reference sequence). The CDR3 is made up of 15 amino acids. The germline V and J ends were trimmed by 0 bases and 0 bases, with 9 bases remaining between them.

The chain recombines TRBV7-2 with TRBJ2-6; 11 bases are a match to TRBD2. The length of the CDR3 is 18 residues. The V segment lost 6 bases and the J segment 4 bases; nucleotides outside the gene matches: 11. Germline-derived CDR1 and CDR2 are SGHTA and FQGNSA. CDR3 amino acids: CASSLTSGVLGGANVLTF. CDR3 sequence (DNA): TGTGCCAGCAGTCTGACTAGCGGGGTTTTAGGAGGGGCCAACGTCCTGACTTTC.

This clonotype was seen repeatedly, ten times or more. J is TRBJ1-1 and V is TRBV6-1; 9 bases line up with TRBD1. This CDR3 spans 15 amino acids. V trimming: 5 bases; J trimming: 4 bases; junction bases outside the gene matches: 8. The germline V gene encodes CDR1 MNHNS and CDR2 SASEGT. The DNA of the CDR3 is TGTGCCAGCAGTTCCCGGACAGGGGACGGCACTGAAGCTTTCTTT. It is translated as CASSSRTGDGTEAFF.

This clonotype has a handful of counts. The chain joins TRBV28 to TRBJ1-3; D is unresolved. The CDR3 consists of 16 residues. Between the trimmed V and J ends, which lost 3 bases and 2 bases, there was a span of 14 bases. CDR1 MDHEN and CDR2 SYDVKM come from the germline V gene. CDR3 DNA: TGTGCCAGCAGTTTTGGTGGCAGTCGGCCTGGAAACACCATATATTTT. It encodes CASSFGGSRPGNTIYF. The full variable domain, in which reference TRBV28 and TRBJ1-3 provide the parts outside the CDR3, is DVKVTQSSRYLVKRTGEKVFLECVQDMDHENMFWYRQDPGLGLRLIYFSYDVKMKEKGDIPEGYSVSREKKERFSLILESASTNQTSMYLCASSFGGSRPGNTIYFGEGSWLTVV.

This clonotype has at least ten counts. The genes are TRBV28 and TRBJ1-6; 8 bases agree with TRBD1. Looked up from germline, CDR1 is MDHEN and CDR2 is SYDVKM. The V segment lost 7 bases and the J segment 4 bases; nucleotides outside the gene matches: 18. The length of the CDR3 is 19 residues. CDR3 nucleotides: TGTGCCAGCACCTTAACGCGGGGGACAGGAAAGCTATATAATTCACCCCTCCACTTT. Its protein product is CASTLTRGTGKLYNSPLHF.